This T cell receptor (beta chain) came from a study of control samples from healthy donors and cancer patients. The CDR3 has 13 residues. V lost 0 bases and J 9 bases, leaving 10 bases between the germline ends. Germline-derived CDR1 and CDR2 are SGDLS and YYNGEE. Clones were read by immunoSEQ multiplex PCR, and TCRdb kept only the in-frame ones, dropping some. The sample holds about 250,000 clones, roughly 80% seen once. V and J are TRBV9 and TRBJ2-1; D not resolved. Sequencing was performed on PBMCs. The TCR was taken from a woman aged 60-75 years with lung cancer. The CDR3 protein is CASSVGVAAEQFF. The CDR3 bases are TGTGCCAGCAGCGTAGGTGTAGCCGCTGAGCAGTTCTTC.